What follows is one TCR beta chain and its context. Its antigen remains unidentified. This record belongs to a study of tumor and adjacent non-tumor tissue in lung cancer. Study-level results: Top 100 clones took a larger repertoire share in normal lung.

The template was RNA from unsorted bulk tissue. Per the germline V gene, CDR1 is DFQATT and CDR2 is SNEGSKA (reference sequence). This CDR3 has 14 amino acids. Deletions cut 3 bases from V and 7 bases from J, with 18 bases between. TCRbeta libraries were built with three rounds of nested PCR, modified from ARM-PCR. TCRdb reprocessed the multiplex PCR reads via MiXCR and lists one record per CDR3 protein. The data contain about 200,000 distinct CDR3 sequences, 60% to 85% of them seen just once; the ten biggest clones take up approximately 25%. The sample was lung tumor tissue. The V call is TRBV20-1, the J call TRBJ1-2; D is perhaps TRBD1 (5 bases). This sequence was found in a man in his 60s with non-small cell lung cancer. The CDR3 loop is CSASKSGRGAGYTF. The CDR3 region has the DNA TGCAGTGCTAGTAAATCTGGGAGAGGGGCTGGCTACACCTTC.